Listed below are T cell receptor beta chains from one sample, sequenced in a study of T cell responses to AZD1222 COVID-19 vaccine. The assay was immunoSEQ multiplex PCR, and TCRdb's table has in-frame clones only and misses some. Among some 200,000 clones listed, more than 75% were seen once. This material consisted of peripheral blood, taken 28 days after the second AZD1222 dose. These receptors all come from an adult who received the AZD1222 COVID-19 vaccine. CDR3s include the opening cysteine and the closing phenylalanine or tryptophan. The D gene is left open where the match is weak. Only some rows state a clone size, as once, few, many or a class for expanded clones.

CDR3nt,CDR3aa,j_gene,abundance,v_gene,d_gene
TGTGCCAGCAGCTTAGGGGGTGTAAACACCATATATTTT,CASSLGGVNTIYF,TRBJ1-3,-,TRBV7-9,-
TGTGCCAGCAGCTTAGTTTCGGGGCTGAACACTGAAGCTTTCTTT,CASSLVSGLNTEAFF,TRBJ1-1,-,TRBV7-9,-
TGTGCCAGCTCACCACCGGCTGACCGAAATCAGCCCCAGCATTTT,CASSPPADRNQPQHF,TRBJ1-5,-,TRBV18,-
TGCAGCGTTGGAGAGGAAGGCACTGAAGCTTTCTTT,CSVGEEGTEAFF,TRBJ1-1,-,TRBV29-1,-
TGCAGCGTTGCCGGGACAGGCGTCATGAGCTCTGGAAACACCATATATTTT,CSVAGTGVMSSGNTIYF,TRBJ1-3,-,TRBV29-1,TRBD1
TGTGCCAGCAGCTTGGTCTCCTCTGAAGCTTTCTTT,CASSLVSSEAFF,TRBJ1-1,-,TRBV5-6,-
TGTGCCAGCACTCCAAGTCTCTACGAGCAGTACTTC,CASTPSLYEQYF,TRBJ2-7,-,TRBV11-3,-
TGTGCCAGCGTTGGGGGGTTGGGGGAAAAACTGTTTTTT,CASVGGLGEKLFF,TRBJ1-4,-,TRBV2,-
TGCAGTGCTAGAGATAGGGGGCCCCAGCATTTT,CSARDRGPQHF,TRBJ1-5,-,TRBV20-1,-
TGTGCCAGCAGCCAAGAGGGTGGTAGGGGCCAAGAGACCCAGTACTTC,CASSQEGGRGQETQYF,TRBJ2-5,-,TRBV4-2,-
TGTGCCTGGGTTGCCCGGGACAGGGGAACCTACGAGCAGTACTTC,CAWVARDRGTYEQYF,TRBJ2-7,-,TRBV30,TRBD1
TGTGCCAGCAGCTTAGCAGCAAACACTGAAGCTTTCTTT,CASSLAANTEAFF,TRBJ1-1,-,TRBV7-9,-
TGCAGCGTGGAAAGGGCGGGAGGCTACAATGAGCAGTTCTTC,CSVERAGGYNEQFF,TRBJ2-1,-,TRBV29-1,TRBD2
TGTGCCAGCAGCCCATGGGGGGCAGGAAAGTACGAGCAGTACTTC,CASSPWGAGKYEQYF,TRBJ2-7,-,TRBV7-3,-
TGTGCCAGTAGTATAGTAGCAGGGACGAACACTGAAGCTTTCTTT,CASSIVAGTNTEAFF,TRBJ1-1,-,TRBV19,-
TGTGCCAGCAGCCCAGCGGGAATATACGAGCAGTACTTC,CASSPAGIYEQYF,TRBJ2-7,-,TRBV27,TRBD2
TGTGCCAGCCTAGGACAGTTGGGGAATGAGCAGTTCTTC,CASLGQLGNEQFF,TRBJ2-1,once,TRBV28,-
TGTGCCAGCACCTACCACGGGACAGATTATGGCTACACCTTC,CASTYHGTDYGYTF,TRBJ1-2,-,TRBV28,TRBD1
TGTGCCAGCAGTTACCAGGACAGTAATAATTCACCCCTCCACTTT,CASSYQDSNNSPLHF,TRBJ1-6,-,TRBV6-5,-